Below are 14 T cell receptor beta chains sequenced from a single sample in a study of identical twins (dated by TCRdb to 2016 to 2017). Library method: 5' RACE. For sequencing, an Illumina HiSeq 2000 was employed. The public reads were reprocessed in TCRdb via fastp at Q25 and MiXCR, keeping in-frame beta chains. Rows are combined by CDR3 protein, so each entry shows the most common genes and DNA. A total of some 200,000 distinct CDR3 sequences appear in this sample, roughly 7.5% of them only once. The ten largest clones represent 1.5% to 2.5% of the sample. These data were likewise used in another study, on yellow fever vaccine responses in identical twins.

Sequencing was performed on memory (CD45RO+) T cells sorted from blood. The cell subset or site label for this specimen denotes: CD45RO+ enriched T cells. Source of these receptors: a woman aged 18-35 years in good health.

A few counts support this clonotype. The V gene is TRBV12-3 or TRBV12-4, the J gene TRBJ2-7, with unresolved D. Deletions cut 7 bases from V and 3 bases from J, with 16 bases between. The CDR3 spans 14 residues. CDR3 nucleotide sequence: TGTGCCAGCAAGTTGACCCAGGCCCACTACGAGCAGTACTTC. It specifies CASKLTQAHYEQYF.

This clonotype was observed many times. The chain has TRBV28 and TRBJ2-3; D gene uncertain. V lost 5 bases, J lost 2 bases, and 14 bases lay in between. Germline CDR1 and CDR2: MDHEN and SYDVKM. The CDR3 spans 15 residues. CDR3 coding DNA: TGTGCCAGCAGTCTCCGGTCCGCGCTCACAGATACGCAGTATTTT. The encoded protein is CASSLRSALTDTQYF.

The chain uses TRBV7-2 and TRBJ2-5; D uncertain. CDR3 size: 14 residues. The germline V gene has CDR1 SGHTA and CDR2 FQGNSA. V lost 4 bases and J lost 2, with 11 bases in between. The CDR3 region is CASSSPPNQETQYF. The CDR3 region has the DNA TGTGCCAGCAGCTCCCCCCCAAATCAAGAGACCCAGTACTTC.

In this sample, this clonotype turned up many times. The chain couples TRBV10-3 to TRBJ2-1; D is unresolved. The germline gives CDR1 ENHRY, CDR2 SYGVKD. The length of the CDR3 is 11 residues. With 7 bases removed from V and 7 bases from J, the gap between germline ends came to 8 bases. CDR3 nucleotides: TGTGCCATCACCCAGGATAATGAGCAGTTCTTC. Translating it yields CAITQDNEQFF.

This clonotype occurred a few times. The chain links TRBV28 to TRBJ2-3; TRBD2 matches at 7 bases. The germline V gene encodes CDR1 MDHEN and CDR2 SYDVKM. CDR3 length: 17 amino acids. The V gene end was trimmed by 2 bases and the J gene end by 6 bases; junction bases not matched to a gene: 14. Here the CDR3 reads CASSLMSVTGGRDTQYF. The CDR3 nucleotides read TGTGCCAGCAGTTTAATGTCGGTGACGGGAGGACGGGATACGCAGTATTTT.

This chain uses TRBV7-9 with TRBJ2-7; TRBD2 matches at 7 bases. The CDR3 totals 14 residues. Per germline, CDR1 SEHNR and CDR2 FQNEAQ (reference sequence). V shed 2 bases, J shed 1 base, and the junction held 2 bases outside the gene matches. The CDR3 DNA follows: TGTGCCAGCAGCTTATCGGGACTATCCTACGAGCAGTACTTC. Its translation: CASSLSGLSYEQYF.

The gene calls are TRBV7-2 and TRBJ2-5; perhaps TRBD2 as D (5 bases). Per the germline V gene, CDR1 is SGHTA and CDR2 is FQGNSA. This CDR3 is built from 15 residues. Trimming took off 0 bases at V and 5 bases at J, with 13 bases between the two ends. The CDR3 protein is CASSLAGKGGETQYF. Written as DNA, the CDR3 is TGTGCCAGCAGCTTAGCGGGGAAAGGCGGGGAGACCCAGTACTTC.

This clonotype turned up a few times. The rearrangement uses TRBV7-2 and TRBJ2-3, with TRBD2 identical over 9 bases. In germline, CDR1 is SGHTA, CDR2 FQGNSA. V shed 0 bases, J shed 3 bases, and the junction held 1 base outside the gene matches. The CDR3 runs to 15 residues. CDR3 amino acids: CASSLASGRTDTQYF. CDR3 DNA: TGTGCCAGCAGCTTAGCTAGCGGGAGAACAGATACGCAGTATTTT.

This clonotype was found many times. The chain combines TRBV6-5 with TRBJ2-1, with a tentative D call TRBD2 (7 bases). The germline V and J ends were trimmed by 4 bases and 10 bases, with 26 bases remaining between them. CDR1 and CDR2 from the germline V gene are MNHEY and SVGAGI. This CDR3 has 17 residues. CDR3 loop: CASSFLPGGGSFGEQFF. CDR3 bases: TGTGCCAGCAGTTTTTTGCCTGGGGGCGGGAGTTTTGGCGAGCAGTTCTTC.

V gene TRBV19 combines with J gene TRBJ1-4; 7 nucleotides agree with TRBD1. The V and J ends lost 6 bases and 8 bases, in that order; junction bases with no gene match: 12. CDR1 and CDR2 from the germline V gene are LNHDA and SQIVND (reference sequence). The CDR3 has 15 amino acids. The CDR3 DNA is TGTGCCAGTAGGCGGATAAGACAGGGTGGCGAAAAACTGTTTTTT. Translation: CASRRIRQGGEKLFF.

This clonotype has ten or more counts. The chain employs TRBV7-2 and TRBJ2-7, with D possibly matching TRBD2 (6 bases). The CDR3 is 13 amino acids. V lost 4 bases and J lost 9, with 16 bases in between. Germline V gene sequence: CDR1 SGHTA, CDR2 FQGNSA. The CDR3 reads CASSSYPGDRQYF. The CDR3 DNA sequence: TGTGCCAGCAGCTCCTACCCGGGGGATCGGCAGTACTTC.

This clonotype has more than one count but fewer than ten. The rearrangement joins TRBV9 to TRBJ2-3; TRBD2 might be the D (5 bases). From germline, CDR1 is SGDLS and CDR2 YYNGEE. The CDR3 covers 15 residues. Trimming removed 0 bases at V and 4 bases at J, with 12 bases between. The CDR3 DNA is TGTGCCAGCAGCGTAGTATCTAGCCGCGCAGATACGCAGTATTTT. The encoded protein is CASSVVSSRADTQYF.

This clonotype showed up many times. The chain has TRBV20-1 and TRBJ2-1, with 8 nucleotides matching TRBD1. CDR3 length: 17 residues. J gave up 3 bases and V 3 bases, and 13 bases lay outside the gene matches. The V gene's germline CDR1 is DFQATT and CDR2 SNEGSKA (reference sequence). Here the CDR3 DNA reads TGCAGTGCTAGGTTTTCGACAGGGGTAACTTTCTACAATGAGCAGTTCTTC. The encoded protein is CSARFSTGVTFYNEQFF.

The sample holds many counts of this clonotype. The chain employs TRBV20-1 and TRBJ1-1; D is possibly TRBD1 (5 bases). V was clipped by 6 bases and J by 5 bases, with 10 bases between them. The germline gives CDR1 DFQATT, CDR2 SNEGSKA (reference sequence). This CDR3 comprises 11 residues. The CDR3 here is CSAEGVTEAFF. The CDR3 region has the DNA TGCAGTGCAGAAGGGGTTACTGAAGCTTTCTTT.